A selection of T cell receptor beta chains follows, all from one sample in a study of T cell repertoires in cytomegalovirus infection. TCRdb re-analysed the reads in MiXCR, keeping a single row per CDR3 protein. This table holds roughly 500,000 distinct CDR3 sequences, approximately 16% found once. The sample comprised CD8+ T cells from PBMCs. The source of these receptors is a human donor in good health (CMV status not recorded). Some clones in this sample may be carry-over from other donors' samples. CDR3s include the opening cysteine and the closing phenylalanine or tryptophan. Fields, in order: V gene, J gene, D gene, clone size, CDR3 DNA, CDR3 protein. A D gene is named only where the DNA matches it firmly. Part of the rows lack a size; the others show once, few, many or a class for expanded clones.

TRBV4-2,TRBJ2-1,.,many,TGTGCCAGCAGCCCTCGGGCGTTGGACTACCTAGACAATGAGCAGTTCTTC,CASSPRALDYLDNEQFF
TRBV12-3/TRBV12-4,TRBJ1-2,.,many,TGTGCCAGCAGCTATCTCCCGGGAGGTGGCTATGGCTACACCTTC,CASSYLPGGGYGYTF
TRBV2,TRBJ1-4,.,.,TGTGCCAGCAGCGCGCGGCGAGAAAAACTGTTTTTT,CASSARREKLFF
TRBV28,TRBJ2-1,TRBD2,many,TGTGCCAGCAGTCTGGTATTAGCGGGTGAACCGGGCAATGAGCAGTTCTTC,CASSLVLAGEPGNEQFF
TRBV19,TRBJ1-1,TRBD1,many,TGTGCCAGTAGTCTAGGGGGCCTCGGCACTGAAGCTTTCTTT,CASSLGGLGTEAFF
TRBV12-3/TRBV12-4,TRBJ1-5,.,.,TGTGCCAGCAGCCCGGGACACGGTGTAAATCAGCCCCAGCATTTT,CASSPGHGVNQPQHF
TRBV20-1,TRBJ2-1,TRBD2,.,TGCAGTGCTCTCAAGGGACTAGCGTGGTACAATGAGCAGTTCTTC,CSALKGLAWYNEQFF
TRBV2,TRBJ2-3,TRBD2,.,TGTGCCAGCAGTGAAAAGGCTAGCGGCGTTTGGGATACGCAGTATTTT,CASSEKASGVWDTQYF
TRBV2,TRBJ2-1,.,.,TGTGCCAGCACGCCGAGACCTGAGACAGCGCCCAGCTCCTACAATGAGCAGTTCTTC,CASTPRPETAPSSYNEQFF
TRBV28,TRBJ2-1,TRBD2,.,TGTGCCAGCAGCAACCAGCGGGGGGGCCAACGGGAGCAGTTCTTC,CASSNQRGGQREQFF
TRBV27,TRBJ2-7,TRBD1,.,TGTGCCAGCAGTAACTCCGGGACAGGGGGCTGGTACGAGCAGTACTTC,CASSNSGTGGWYEQYF
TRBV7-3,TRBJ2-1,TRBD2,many,TGTGCCAGCAGCCCGAGCGGGAGGGCCGCAGATGAGCAGTTCTTC,CASSPSGRAADEQFF
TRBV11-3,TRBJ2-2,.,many,TGTGCCAGCTCGGAGCCCTCCGGGGAGCTGTTTTTT,CASSEPSGELFF
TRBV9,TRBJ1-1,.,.,TGTGCCAGCAGCGTAAGTGGGGGAGGGGGGACTGAAGCTTTCTTT,CASSVSGGGGTEAFF
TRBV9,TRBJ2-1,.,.,TGTGCCAGCAGCGTAGCAGGGACTTCCTCCTACAATGAGCAGTTCTTC,CASSVAGTSSYNEQFF
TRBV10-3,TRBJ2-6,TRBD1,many,TGTGCCATCAGTGAGAGGGACAGGGGTTCTGGGGCCAACGTCCTGACTTTC,CAISERDRGSGANVLTF
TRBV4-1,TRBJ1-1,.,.,TGCGCCAGCAGCCAATTACGAGGGGGTAACACTGAAGCTTTCTTT,CASSQLRGGNTEAFF
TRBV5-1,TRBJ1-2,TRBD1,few,TGCGCCAGCAGCCCAGACGGGACAGGGGCCTTTAGTCGCTACACCTTC,CASSPDGTGAFSRYTF
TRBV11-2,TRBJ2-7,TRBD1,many,TGTGCCAGCAGCCCGGGACAGGGGGCAACCTACGAGCAGTACTTC,CASSPGQGATYEQYF
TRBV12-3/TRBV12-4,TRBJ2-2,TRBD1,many,TGTGCCAGCAGTTTTATCAGGGGGACGAACACCGGGGAGCTGTTTTTT,CASSFIRGTNTGELFF
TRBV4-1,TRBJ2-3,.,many,TGCGCCAGCAGCCAAGAAGATCACCGCACAGATACGCAGTATTTT,CASSQEDHRTDTQYF
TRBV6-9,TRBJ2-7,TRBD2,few,TGTGCCAGCAGTTATTCCCGCGAGTGGGGACTAGCGGGAGGGCCCAGCACCTACGAGCAGTACTTC,CASSYSREWGLAGGPSTYEQYF
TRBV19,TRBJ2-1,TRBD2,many,TGTGCCAGTACCACGGGACTAGCGGGGGCCCTCTACAATGAGCAGTTCTTC,CASTTGLAGALYNEQFF
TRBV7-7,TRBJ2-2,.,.,TGTGCCAGCAGCTTAGACGTATTCGGCAGGGAGTTTGTCGGGGAGCTGTTTTTT,CASSLDVFGREFVGELFF
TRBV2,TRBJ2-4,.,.,TGTGCCAGCCGGGTCCCGCTGTGGGCCAAAAACATTCAGTACTTC,CASRVPLWAKNIQYF
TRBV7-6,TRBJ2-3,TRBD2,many,TGTGCCAGCAGCTTAGTTACTAGCGGGGGTGCAGATACGCAGTATTTT,CASSLVTSGGADTQYF
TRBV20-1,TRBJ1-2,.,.,TGCGGAAAAAGGGGATATAACGGCTACACCTTC,CGKRGYNGYTF
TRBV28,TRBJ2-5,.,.,TGTGCCAGCAGTTTTTACCAGGGGTACCAAGAGACCCAGTACTTC,CASSFYQGYQETQYF
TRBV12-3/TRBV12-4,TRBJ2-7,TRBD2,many,TGTGCCAGCCGCTACTCCGGGACTAGCGACCACGAGCAGTACTTC,CASRYSGTSDHEQYF